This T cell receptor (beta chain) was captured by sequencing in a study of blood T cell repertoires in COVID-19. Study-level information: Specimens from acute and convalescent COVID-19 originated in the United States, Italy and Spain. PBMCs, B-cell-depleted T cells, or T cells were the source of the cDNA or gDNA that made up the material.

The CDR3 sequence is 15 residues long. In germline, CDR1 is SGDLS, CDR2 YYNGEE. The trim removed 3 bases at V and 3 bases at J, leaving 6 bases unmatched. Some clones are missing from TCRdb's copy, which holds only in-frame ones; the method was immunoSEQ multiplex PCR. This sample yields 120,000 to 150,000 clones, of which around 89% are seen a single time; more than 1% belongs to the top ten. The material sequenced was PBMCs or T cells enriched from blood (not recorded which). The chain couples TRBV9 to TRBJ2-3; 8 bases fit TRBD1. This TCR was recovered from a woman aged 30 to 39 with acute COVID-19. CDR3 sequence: CASSAQGDRTDTQYF. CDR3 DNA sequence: TGTGCCAGCAGCGCACAGGGGGACCGGACAGATACGCAGTATTTT.